The 14 T cell receptor beta chains presented below share a single source sample, sequenced in a study of T cells in Graves' hyperthyroidism and ophthalmopathy. TCR beta CDR3 region amplification was performed from RNA transcripts. A set of HTBI primers served as the primers for a first-round RT-PCR of the TCR CDR3. TCRdb itself ran the multiplex PCR reads through MiXCR, one entry per CDR3 protein. This table holds about 570,000 distinct CDR3 sequences, around 13% found once. Sequencing was carried out using blood. These receptors all stem from a woman aged 40 to 49 with Graves' hyperthyroidism.

This clonotype occurred many times. The chain's CDR3 is CATSDRQGKFDNEQFF. CDR3 bases: TGTGCCACCAGTGATCGACAGGGAAAATTCGACAATGAGCAGTTCTTC. The chain links TRBV24-1 to TRBJ2-1; 7 nucleotides align to TRBD1. Germline assignment: CDR1 KGHDR and CDR2 SFDVKD. The V segment lost 3 bases and the J segment 5 bases; nucleotides outside the gene matches: 9. The CDR3 has 16 amino acids.

The chain employs TRBV4-1 and TRBJ1-1, with a tentative D call TRBD1 (6 bases). V lost 4 bases and J lost 2, with 14 bases in between. CDR3 length: 15 residues. CDR1 is MGHRA, CDR2 YSYEKL, per germline. Written as DNA, the CDR3 is TGCGCCAGCAGCCGATACAGGGCCCTAAACACTGAAGCTTTCTTT. Translated: CASSRYRALNTEAFF.

This clonotype was picked up many times. The chain couples TRBV12-3 or TRBV12-4 to TRBJ1-1, with D unresolved. The CDR3 is 14 amino acids. V lost 1 base, J lost 0 bases, and 6 bases lay in between. The chain's CDR3 is CASSLEDMNTEAFF. CDR3 DNA sequence: TGTGCCAGCAGTTTAGAAGACATGAACACTGAAGCTTTCTTT.

This clonotype was seen at least ten times. The CDR3 DNA reads as TGTGCCAGCAGCGCCCGGGGACTAGCCGCCTCCTACGAGCAGTACTTC. This codes for CASSARGLAASYEQYF. The J gene is TRBJ2-7, the V gene TRBV6-1, with 9 bases matching TRBD2. The CDR3 is made up of 16 amino acids. Germline CDR1 is MNHNS and CDR2 is SASEGT. V dropped 6 bases and J dropped 0; count of bases not matched to a gene: 9.

The chain carries TRBV3-1 and TRBJ2-5; 10 bases fit TRBD1. Germline-derived CDR1 and CDR2 are LGHDT and YNNKEL (reference sequence). J was trimmed by 5 bases and V by 6 bases; bases with no gene match: 12. CDR3 length: 16 amino acids. The CDR3 reads CASSLNDRGRVETQYF. CDR3 DNA: TGTGCCAGCAGTCTCAACGACAGGGGGCGGGTTGAGACCCAGTACTTC.

About this clonotype: A read error may explain this, as a much larger clone is one base away. The chain links TRBV11-2 to TRBJ2-1; TRBD2 agrees at 9 bases. CDR1 SGHAT and CDR2 FQNNGV come from the germline V gene. J gave up 12 bases and V 5 bases, and 17 bases lay outside the gene matches. The CDR3 spans 16 residues. CDR3 amino acids: CASSPPEREVRYGQFF. The DNA for the CDR3 is TGTGCCAGCAGCCCCCCCGAGCGGGAGGTTCGCTATGGGCAGTTCTTC.

With respect to this clonotype: A much larger clone lies one base from this, so it may be a read error. The chain has TRBV20-1 and TRBJ2-1; TRBD1 aligns across 12 bases. The CDR3 length is 14 residues. Germline V gene sequence: CDR1 DFQATT, CDR2 SNEGSKA (reference sequence). CDR3 nucleotides: TGCAGTGCCGCCGGGACAGGGGGCTACAATGAGCAGCTCTTC. Its protein product is CSAAGTGGYNEQLF.

This clonotype was picked up many times. The V and J genes are TRBV12-3 or TRBV12-4 and TRBJ2-6; TRBD2 matches at 11 bases. Trimming at V came to 6 bases and at J to 0 bases, leaving 4 bases not matched to a gene. This CDR3 comprises 17 residues. CDR3 sequence reads: CASRIAGGSSGANVLTF. Here the CDR3 DNA reads TGTGCCAGCAGAATAGCGGGAGGGAGCTCTGGGGCCAACGTCCTGACTTTC.

J is TRBJ2-5 and V is TRBV30; D uncertain. V shed 3 bases and J shed 5 bases, with 16 bases lying between them. The CDR3 length is 14 residues. Germline CDR1 and CDR2: GTSNPN and SVGIG (reference sequence). CDR3 sequence: CAWSGVQLRETQYF. CDR3 DNA: TGTGCCTGGAGCGGAGTACAGCTGCGGGAGACCCAGTACTTC.

In this sample, this clonotype turned up many times. V is TRBV12-3 or TRBV12-4 and J is TRBJ1-5; D remains unclear. The CDR3 runs to 14 residues. The germline V and J ends were trimmed by 6 bases and 3 bases, with 12 bases remaining between them. The CDR3 loop reads CASSTVPLNQPQHF. Here the CDR3 DNA reads TGTGCCAGCAGCACAGTCCCGCTCAATCAGCCCCAGCATTTT.

This clonotype was found many times. The V gene is TRBV12-3 or TRBV12-4, the J gene TRBJ2-3; 10 nucleotides match TRBD2. The CDR3 sequence is 16 residues long. V trimming: 3 bases; J trimming: 1 base; junction bases outside the gene matches: 4. The CDR3 coding sequence is TGTGCCAGCAGTTTCCCCGGGACTAGCGGCACAGATACGCAGTATTTT. It is translated as CASSFPGTSGTDTQYF.

In its sample, this clonotype was seen many times. The CDR3 spells CASSWDSYNEQFF. The CDR3 DNA reads TGCGCCAGCAGCTGGGACAGCTACAATGAGCAGTTCTTC. V and J are TRBV5-1 and TRBJ2-1, with 7 bases matching TRBD1. CDR1 is SGHRS and CDR2 is YFSETQ in the germline V gene. The junction had 0 bases not matched to a gene; V was cut back by 3 bases and J by 3 bases. The CDR3 has 13 residues.

The rearrangement links TRBV19 to TRBJ2-3; 7 bases map to TRBD1. The CDR3 length is 13 residues. V gave up 7 bases and J gave up 4 bases; unmatched junction bases: 5. CDR1 and CDR2 (germline): LNHDA, SQIVND (reference sequence). The CDR3 loop is CASKQGIADTQYF. The CDR3 DNA reads TGTGCCAGTAAACAGGGGATCGCAGATACGCAGTATTTT.

The CDR3 is CASSQVSLAYEQYF. CDR3 sequence (DNA): TGTGCCAGCAGCCAAGTCAGCCTAGCCTACGAGCAGTACTTC. This rearrangement joins TRBV3-1 to TRBJ2-7; the D is unclear. The CDR3 loop spans 14 amino acids. In germline, CDR1 is LGHDT, CDR2 YNNKEL (reference sequence). V was pared by 1 base and J by 2 bases, with 9 bases between.